Presented here are 5 T cell receptor beta chains from one specimen sequenced in a study of metastatic and nonmetastatic thyroid tumors. Treatment of any kind had been given to no patient before thyroid surgery. TCRdb recomputed clones from the PCR reads via MiXCR. The table lists about 13,000 clones, roughly 23% of them singletons. Sample: blood. Receptors were obtained from a female donor with papillary thyroid cancer or a benign thyroid nodule (not recorded which). Some clones in this sample may be carry-over from other donors' samples.

This clone was seen more than once but under ten times. The J gene is TRBJ2-1, the V gene TRBV28; D is unclear. V gave up 6 bases and J gave up 8 bases, with 14 bases separating them. Germline V gives CDR1 MDHEN, CDR2 SYDVKM. The CDR3 runs 13 residues. The CDR3 loop is CASRTSPADEQFF. The CDR3 DNA sequence: TGTGCCAGCAGAACATCCCCCGCCGATGAGCAGTTCTTC.

This clone was detected a few times. Given the absence of the conserved phenylalanine or tryptophan at the CDR3 end, a read error is likely. This chain connects TRBV6-1 to TRBJ2-7; D possibly uses TRBD1 or TRBD2 (5 bases each). This CDR3 is built from 12 residues. Germline CDR1 reads MNHNS; CDR2 reads SASEGT. DNA of the CDR3: TGTGCCATCAGTCACGGGGCGGACGAGCAGTACGCC. Protein: CAISHGADEQYA.

By sample share, this clone is medium-sized. The rearrangement uses TRBV6-1 and TRBJ1-1, with D hard to call. Deletions cut 7 bases from V and 4 bases from J, with 7 bases between. Germline CDR1 and CDR2: MNHNS and SASEGT. The CDR3 covers 11 residues. The CDR3 spells CASTAATEAFF. In DNA form, the CDR3 reads TGTGCCAGCACGGCGGCCACTGAAGCTTTCTTT.

This clone is categorized as medium-sized. This chain links TRBV12-3 or TRBV12-4 with TRBJ1-2, with TRBD1 identical over 8 bases. The CDR3 loop spans 13 amino acids. J lost 8 bases, V lost 3 bases, and 5 bases had no gene match. The CDR3 protein is CASSFGQGRGYTF. The CDR3 nucleotides are TGTGCCAGCAGTTTTGGACAGGGAAGGGGCTACACCTTC.

This clone ranks as medium-sized. The chain uses TRBV2 and TRBJ2-7; weak D call: TRBD1 (6 bases). The germline V gene encodes CDR1 SNHLY and CDR2 FYNNEI. V was clipped by 3 bases and J by 0 bases, with 9 bases between them. The CDR3 runs 14 residues. This CDR3 is CASSDQGSSYEQYV. CDR3 DNA: TGTGCCAGCAGTGATCAGGGGAGCTCCTACGAGCAGTACGTC.